The rows below give T cell receptor beta chains drawn from one sample of a study of regulatory T cells in long-lasting Graves disease. TCRdb independently ran MiXCR on the multiplex PCR reads; one entry per CDR3 protein. The sample includes about 320,000 distinct CDR3 sequences, roughly 18% of them seen just once. The sample was peripheral blood mononuclear cells (PBMCs), taken at new diagnosis, from a patient treated with antithyroid drugs. These receptor sequences come from a female donor with Graves disease. Each CDR3 is given with its conserved first and last residue. Fields, in order: clone size, V gene, J gene, D gene, CDR3 DNA, CDR3 protein. The D gene is left open where the match is weak. The size entry is marked missing in some rows and otherwise reads once, few, many or a size class.

clone size: many
V gene: TRBV24-1
J gene: TRBJ2-3
D gene: NA
CDR3 DNA: TGTGCCACCAGTGAGACAGGAGTCCTCACAGATACGCAGTATTTT
CDR3 protein: CATSETGVLTDTQYF

clone size: many
V gene: TRBV19
J gene: TRBJ1-2
D gene: NA
CDR3 DNA: TGTGCCAGTAGTATGACTTCAGGGTCCTACTATGGCTACACCTTC
CDR3 protein: CASSMTSGSYYGYTF

clone size: NA
V gene: TRBV28
J gene: TRBJ2-7
D gene: NA
CDR3 DNA: TGTGCCAGCACCGCAGGGGGGCTCGAGCAGTACTTC
CDR3 protein: CASTAGGLEQYF

clone size: NA
V gene: TRBV7-2
J gene: TRBJ1-2
D gene: NA
CDR3 DNA: TGTGCCAGCAGCCCAGAGTACTATGGCTACACCTTC
CDR3 protein: CASSPEYYGYTF

clone size: many
V gene: TRBV2
J gene: TRBJ2-3
D gene: TRBD2
CDR3 DNA: TGTGCCAGCAGTCCGACAGGGACTAGCGGAAAAAGCACAGATACGCAGTATTTT
CDR3 protein: CASSPTGTSGKSTDTQYF

clone size: many
V gene: TRBV27
J gene: TRBJ2-5
D gene: TRBD2
CDR3 DNA: TGTGCCAGCAGTTTATCTAGCGGGTGGGGGGAGACCCAGTACTTC
CDR3 protein: CASSLSSGWGETQYF

clone size: NA
V gene: TRBV6-2/TRBV6-3
J gene: TRBJ2-4
D gene: NA
CDR3 DNA: TGTGCCAGCAGCCAGGGCCGTGCCAAAAACATTCAGTACTTC
CDR3 protein: CASSQGRAKNIQYF

clone size: few
V gene: TRBV6-2/TRBV6-3
J gene: TRBJ1-5
D gene: TRBD1
CDR3 DNA: TGTGCCAGCAGTTACAGACAGGGGAATCAGCCCCAGCATTTT
CDR3 protein: CASSYRQGNQPQHF

clone size: many
V gene: TRBV24-1
J gene: TRBJ1-6
D gene: NA
CDR3 DNA: TGTGCCACCAGTTCCTTCAGGGGAGGTAATTCACCCCTCCACTTT
CDR3 protein: CATSSFRGGNSPLHF

clone size: many
V gene: TRBV10-3
J gene: TRBJ1-3
D gene: NA
CDR3 DNA: TGTGCCATCAGCCCAGGGAGCCCTGCTGGAAACACCATATATTTT
CDR3 protein: CAISPGSPAGNTIYF

clone size: many
V gene: TRBV12-3/TRBV12-4
J gene: TRBJ2-6
D gene: NA
CDR3 DNA: TGTGCCAGCAGTTCGTCACAGGGTCGCCCTGGGGCCAACGTCCTGACTTTC
CDR3 protein: CASSSSQGRPGANVLTF

clone size: many
V gene: TRBV7-3
J gene: TRBJ2-2
D gene: TRBD2
CDR3 DNA: TGTGCCAGCAGCTCAGCACTAGCGGAATTTACCACCGGGGAGCTGTTTTTT
CDR3 protein: CASSSALAEFTTGELFF

clone size: many
V gene: TRBV29-1
J gene: TRBJ1-2
D gene: NA
CDR3 DNA: TGCAGCGTTGACAAGATCTATGGCTACACCTTC
CDR3 protein: CSVDKIYGYTF

clone size: many
V gene: TRBV7-2
J gene: TRBJ2-3
D gene: NA
CDR3 DNA: TGTGCCAGCAGTTCTGGACACTATCGCACAGATACGCAGTATTTT
CDR3 protein: CASSSGHYRTDTQYF

clone size: many
V gene: TRBV12-3/TRBV12-4
J gene: TRBJ2-3
D gene: TRBD2
CDR3 DNA: TGTGCCAGCAGTAGTGGCGGGAGGGCCGGTCCGCGCACAGATACGCAGTATTTT
CDR3 protein: CASSSGGRAGPRTDTQYF

clone size: NA
V gene: TRBV13
J gene: TRBJ2-7
D gene: TRBD2
CDR3 DNA: TGTGCCAGCAGCCAAGGGACTAGCGGGAGCTACGAGGAGTACTTC
CDR3 protein: CASSQGTSGSYEEYF

clone size: few
V gene: TRBV28
J gene: TRBJ2-1
D gene: NA
CDR3 DNA: TGTGCCAGCATTGGGCAGGGAGAGAATGAGCAGTTCTTC
CDR3 protein: CASIGQGENEQFF

clone size: many
V gene: TRBV6-1
J gene: TRBJ1-4
D gene: NA
CDR3 DNA: TGTGCCAGCAGTGGGGAAACTAATGAAAAACTGTTTTTT
CDR3 protein: CASSGETNEKLFF

clone size: few
V gene: TRBV6-5
J gene: TRBJ1-2
D gene: NA
CDR3 DNA: TGTGCCAGCAGTTACTCGATGATGAACTATGGCTACACCTTC
CDR3 protein: CASSYSMMNYGYTF

clone size: few
V gene: TRBV24-1
J gene: TRBJ2-1
D gene: NA
CDR3 DNA: TGTGCCACCAGCCCCCCGGGGACCGGTCACAATGAGCAGTTCTTC
CDR3 protein: CATSPPGTGHNEQFF

clone size: NA
V gene: TRBV7-9
J gene: TRBJ1-3
D gene: NA
CDR3 DNA: TGTGCCAGCAGCTTAGTAGGACAGCAGAGCTCTGGAAGCACCATATATTTT
CDR3 protein: CASSLVGQQSSGSTIYF

clone size: many
V gene: TRBV29-1
J gene: TRBJ2-5
D gene: TRBD2
CDR3 DNA: TGCAGCGTTGAAATGGGGGAGGCTAGCGGGGACCCTACAGAGACCCAGTACTTC
CDR3 protein: CSVEMGEASGDPTETQYF

clone size: many
V gene: TRBV12-3/TRBV12-4
J gene: TRBJ2-2
D gene: TRBD2
CDR3 DNA: TGTGCCAGCACCCCGGGACTAGCGACGAACACCGGGGAGCTGTTTTTT
CDR3 protein: CASTPGLATNTGELFF

clone size: many
V gene: TRBV9
J gene: TRBJ2-7
D gene: NA
CDR3 DNA: TGTGCCAGCAGCCCTGAGGGGGACTCCCCCTACGAGCAGTACTTC
CDR3 protein: CASSPEGDSPYEQYF

clone size: many
V gene: TRBV6-5
J gene: TRBJ1-1
D gene: NA
CDR3 DNA: TGTGCCAGCAGTTACCTGGGGCCGAGGAACACTGAAGCTTTCTTT
CDR3 protein: CASSYLGPRNTEAFF

clone size: many
V gene: TRBV20-1
J gene: TRBJ2-1
D gene: NA
CDR3 DNA: TGCAGTGCTAGGGCCTTTGGAGCGGTCTACAATGAGCAGTTCTTC
CDR3 protein: CSARAFGAVYNEQFF

clone size: many
V gene: TRBV12-3/TRBV12-4
J gene: TRBJ1-6
D gene: TRBD1
CDR3 DNA: TGTGCCAGCAGGGAGACAGGGCAGTGGAATTCACCCCTCCACTTT
CDR3 protein: CASRETGQWNSPLHF

clone size: many
V gene: TRBV5-5
J gene: TRBJ2-2
D gene: TRBD1
CDR3 DNA: TGTGCCAGCAGCACCACAGGGGCCACCGGGGAGCTGTTTTTT
CDR3 protein: CASSTTGATGELFF

clone size: NA
V gene: TRBV28
J gene: TRBJ2-2
D gene: NA
CDR3 DNA: TGTGCCAGCAGACCCGGGCCCCCGGGCACCGGGGAGCTGTTTTTT
CDR3 protein: CASRPGPPGTGELFF

clone size: NA
V gene: TRBV29-1
J gene: TRBJ1-5
D gene: NA
CDR3 DNA: TGCAGCGTTGGCCTAAGCAATCAGCCCCAGCATTTT
CDR3 protein: CSVGLSNQPQHF

clone size: many
V gene: TRBV27
J gene: TRBJ1-4
D gene: NA
CDR3 DNA: TGTGCCAGCAGTTTTGCAGGGTCTTCTGAAAAACTGTTTTTT
CDR3 protein: CASSFAGSSEKLFF

clone size: many
V gene: TRBV12-5
J gene: TRBJ2-7
D gene: TRBD1
CDR3 DNA: TGTGCTAGTGGCTCACAGGGGTACTCCTACGAGCAGTACTTC
CDR3 protein: CASGSQGYSYEQYF

clone size: NA
V gene: TRBV12-3/TRBV12-4
J gene: TRBJ1-2
D gene: TRBD1
CDR3 DNA: TGTGCCAGCAAACTGGACAGGGTCTATGGCTACACCTTC
CDR3 protein: CASKLDRVYGYTF

clone size: many
V gene: TRBV7-6
J gene: TRBJ2-3
D gene: NA
CDR3 DNA: TGTGCCAGCAGCCCGCTGACGTCCTCTAGCACAGATACGCAGTATTTT
CDR3 protein: CASSPLTSSSTDTQYF

clone size: many
V gene: TRBV27
J gene: TRBJ1-2
D gene: TRBD1
CDR3 DNA: TGTGCCAGCAGTTCACAGGGGGCGGACTATGGCTACACCTTC
CDR3 protein: CASSSQGADYGYTF

clone size: many
V gene: TRBV29-1
J gene: TRBJ2-5
D gene: TRBD2
CDR3 DNA: TGCAGCGTTGTGCTAGCGGGAGGTCGGGAGACCCAGTACTTC
CDR3 protein: CSVVLAGGRETQYF

clone size: NA
V gene: TRBV4-1
J gene: TRBJ1-1
D gene: NA
CDR3 DNA: TGCGCCAGCAGCCAAGAAGGCAGGGTGGGGGGATGGACTGAAGCTTTCTTT
CDR3 protein: CASSQEGRVGGWTEAFF

clone size: few
V gene: TRBV6-1
J gene: TRBJ2-2
D gene: TRBD2
CDR3 DNA: TGTGCCAGCAAAACTAGCGGTTACACCGGGGAGCTGTTTTTT
CDR3 protein: CASKTSGYTGELFF

clone size: many
V gene: TRBV6-1
J gene: TRBJ2-1
D gene: NA
CDR3 DNA: TGTGCCAGCAGGCGGCCGGGAAGCAATGAGCAGTTCTTC
CDR3 protein: CASRRPGSNEQFF

clone size: NA
V gene: TRBV2
J gene: TRBJ2-5
D gene: TRBD1
CDR3 DNA: TGTGCCAGCAGCGCTGACAGGGGGCGAGAGACCCAGTACTTC
CDR3 protein: CASSADRGRETQYF